These 22 T cell receptor beta chains were all obtained from the same sample, sequenced in a study of naive and memory T cell subsets. General observations from the study: Naive repertoires, especially CD8, held a few larger clonotypes, possibly memory cells re-expressing CD45RA.

These receptors' antigens are unknown. The beta constant-region primer was an equimolar mix of two oligonucleotides covering TRBC1 and TRBC2. Ligated cDNA was amplified by four rounds of PCR with nested alpha and beta constant-region primers and SP2. TCRdb redid the calling of the UMI-ligation and nested PCR reads with MiXCR, one entry per CDR3 protein. This sample has over 130,000 distinct CDR3 sequences, with around 21% found just once. What was sequenced was naive CD8+ T cells from blood. These receptors were taken from a human donor in good health.

The rearrangement joins TRBV7-2 to TRBJ2-3; D is perhaps TRBD2 (7 bases). The germline CDR1 and CDR2 sequences are SGHTA and FQGNSA. This CDR3 is 16 amino acids long. V was clipped by 1 base and J by 6 bases, with 17 bases between them. The DNA of the CDR3 is TGTGCCAGCAGCTTAGGAAGGACTAGGGGGTCCGATACGCAGTATTTT. Translated: CASSLGRTRGSDTQYF. Full variable domain (missing parts from reference TRBV7-2 and TRBJ2-3): GAGVSQSPSNKVTEKGKDVELRCDPISGHTALYWYRQSLGQGLEFLIYFQGNSAPDKSGLPSDRFSAERTGGSVSTLTIQRTQQEDSAVYLCASSLGRTRGSDTQYFGPGTRLTVL.

This clonotype was seen more than once but under ten times. This chain links TRBV9 with TRBJ2-7; 7 nucleotides agree with TRBD2. With 0 bases clipped from V and 1 base from J, the junction kept 4 bases outside the gene matches. Germline loops: CDR1 SGDLS, CDR2 YYNGEE. The CDR3 contains 15 residues. CDR3 residues: CASSVGGSPSYEQYF. The CDR3 coding sequence is TGTGCCAGCAGCGTAGGCGGGAGTCCTTCCTACGAGCAGTACTTC.

CDR3 bases: TGTGCCAGCAGAGTAACTAGCGGACCAGCCTACGAGCAGTACTTC. Translating it yields CASRVTSGPAYEQYF. The genes are TRBV13 and TRBJ2-7; TRBD2 matches 8 bases. From germline, CDR1 is PRHDT and CDR2 FYEKMQ (reference sequence). The CDR3 contains 15 residues. V lost 6 bases, J lost 2 bases, and 9 bases stayed unmatched.

CDR3: CASSEFQWSSYEQYF. In DNA form, the CDR3 reads TGTGCCAGCAGTGAATTTCAGTGGAGCTCCTACGAGCAGTACTTC. V gene TRBV2 combines with J gene TRBJ2-7, with D hard to call. This CDR3 spans 15 amino acids. With 2 bases removed from V and 0 bases from J, the gap between germline ends came to 11 bases. Germline V gene lookup returns CDR1 SNHLY and CDR2 FYNNEI.

In its sample, this clonotype was seen a few times. The gene calls are TRBV27 and TRBJ2-1; 9 bases align to TRBD2. The CDR3 runs 16 residues. J was trimmed by 8 bases and V by 0 bases; bases with no gene match: 8. Germline assignment: CDR1 MNHEY and CDR2 SMNVEV (reference sequence). This CDR3 is CASSLSAIAGEDEQFF. The DNA of the CDR3 is TGTGCCAGCAGTTTATCGGCGATAGCGGGAGAGGATGAGCAGTTCTTC.

J is TRBJ2-2 and V is TRBV6-5; 11 bases are shared with TRBD1. The CDR3 runs 17 residues. The J segment lost 0 bases and the V segment lost 6 bases, leaving 6 bases of the junction unmatched. Germline lookup yields CDR1 MNHEY and CDR2 SVGAGI. CDR3 in DNA: TGTGCCAGCAGGCTACCGGGACAGGGGGCGAACACCGGGGAGCTGTTTTTT. This sequence encodes CASRLPGQGANTGELFF.

This clonotype was detected only a few times. V is TRBV30 and J is TRBJ2-7; 9 positions agree with TRBD2. V dropped 2 bases and J dropped 6; count of bases not matched to a gene: 2. The germline V gene has CDR1 GTSNPN and CDR2 SVGIG (reference sequence). The CDR3 consists of 12 residues. The chain's CDR3 is CAWSPAGGEQYF. CDR3 in DNA: TGTGCCTGGAGTCCAGCGGGAGGCGAGCAGTACTTC.

The chain uses TRBV10-2 and TRBJ2-7, with D unclear. V lost 0 bases and J 0 bases, leaving 9 bases between the germline ends. Germline CDR1 is WSHSY and CDR2 is SAAADI. This CDR3 comprises 15 residues. The CDR3 DNA sequence: TGCGCCAGCAGTGAGTCCGGTCCTAACTCCTACGAGCAGTACTTC. Translated, it gives CASSESGPNSYEQYF.

V usage is TRBV12-5 and J usage is TRBJ1-1, with 7 bases fitting TRBD1. The germline V gene encodes CDR1 LGHNT and CDR2 FRNRAP. V lost 4 bases to trimming and J lost 0 bases; unmatched junction nucleotides: 5. The CDR3 consists of 15 residues. Written as DNA, the CDR3 is TGTGCTAGTGGTTCAGACAGGGAGGTGAACACTGAAGCTTTCTTT. Translating it yields CASGSDREVNTEAFF. Supplemented by reference TRBV12-5 and TRBJ1-1, the full variable domain reads DARVTQTPRHKVTEMGQEVTMRCQPILGHNTVFWYRQTMMQGLELLAYFRNRAPLDDSGMPKDRFSAEMPDATLATLKIQPSEPRDSAVYFCASGSDREVNTEAFFGQGTRLTVV.

The chain links TRBV3-1 to TRBJ1-1; possibly TRBD1 for D (5 bases). Germline V gene data show CDR1 as LGHDT and CDR2 as YNNKEL (reference sequence). The V gene lost 2 bases and the J gene lost 1 base, with 14 bases spanning the gap. The CDR3 spans 16 residues. CDR3 sequence: CASSQFQGGGNTEAFF. The CDR3 DNA reads as TGTGCCAGCAGCCAATTTCAGGGCGGGGGGAACACTGAAGCTTTCTTT.

The chain is built from TRBV2 and TRBJ1-1; possibly TRBD1 for D (6 bases). The CDR3 runs to 14 residues. V was pared by 10 bases and J by 4 bases, with 19 bases between. CDR1 and CDR2 (germline): SNHLY, FYNNEI. The CDR3 DNA follows: TGTGCCACTCTAAGGGGGGGAGGAAGCACTGAAGCTTTCTTT. It translates to CATLRGGGSTEAFF.

This rearrangement joins TRBV12-3 or TRBV12-4 to TRBJ2-6; the D is unclear. The V end was cut by 4 bases, the J end by 0 bases, with 10 bases between. The CDR3 has 16 amino acids. The CDR3 region is CASSSSHYSGANVLTF. The CDR3 DNA is TGTGCCAGCAGTTCGAGTCATTACTCTGGGGCCAACGTCCTGACTTTC.

This clonotype occurred a few times. Written as DNA, the CDR3 is TGCGCCAGCAGCCAAGCAAACTACAATGAGCAGTTCTTC. This gives the protein CASSQANYNEQFF. The chain recombines TRBV4-1 with TRBJ2-1; D ambiguous. This CDR3 is built from 13 residues. Germline V lookup: CDR1 MGHRA, CDR2 YSYEKL. V was cut by 1 base and J by 3 bases, with 4 bases left in between.

In nucleotides, the CDR3 is TGTGCCAGCAGTCCCCAAGACAGGCCGAACACCGGGGAGCTGTTTTTT. Translating gives CASSPQDRPNTGELFF. The chain carries TRBV28 and TRBJ2-2; D perhaps matches TRBD1 (6 bases). V was cut by 5 bases and J by 0 bases, with 13 bases left in between. The length of the CDR3 is 16 residues. Germline V CDR1 and CDR2: MDHEN, SYDVKM.

J is TRBJ2-3 and V is TRBV28; 8 positions agree with TRBD2. The CDR3 has 16 amino acids. Looked up from germline, CDR1 is MDHEN and CDR2 is SYDVKM. Germline trimming cut 1 base from V and 11 bases from J; bases unmatched to any gene: 14. CDR3 DNA: TGTGCCAGCAGTTTATTTCCAGCGGGAGTAGTCGAAGGGCAGTATTTT. It codes for CASSLFPAGVVEGQYF.

The chain couples TRBV7-9 to TRBJ2-7; a weak D match, TRBD2 (6 bases). The germline V and J ends were trimmed by 1 base and 1 base, with 11 bases remaining between them. This CDR3 region has 15 residues. Germline CDR1 is SEHNR and CDR2 is FQNEAQ (reference sequence). CDR3 sequence reads: CASSLVEGSSYEQYF. CDR3 nucleotides: TGTGCCAGCAGCTTAGTGGAGGGATCGTCCTACGAGCAGTACTTC.

This chain joins TRBV6-5 and TRBJ1-1; 12 bases map to TRBD1. Germline V CDR1 and CDR2: MNHEY, SVGAGI. The CDR3 totals 14 residues. V dropped 6 bases and J dropped 5; count of bases not matched to a gene: 4. CDR3 nucleotide sequence: TGTGCCAGCAGCCGGGACAGGGGGCCGACTGAAGCTTTCTTT. This gives the protein CASSRDRGPTEAFF.

This clonotype appeared a few times. The chain carries TRBV5-1 and TRBJ2-1; D is perhaps TRBD1 (6 bases). Germline CDR1 SGHRS, CDR2 YFSETQ. The V end was cut by 2 bases, the J end by 4 bases, with 10 bases between. The CDR3 length is 14 residues. CDR3 residues: CASSFYDRYNEQFF. The CDR3 coding sequence is TGCGCCAGCAGCTTCTACGACAGGTACAATGAGCAGTTCTTC.

Regarding this clonotype: A much larger clone differs from this one at a single base, so this may be a read error. The V gene is TRBV7-9, the J gene TRBJ2-1, with TRBD2 as a possible D gene (5 bases). There are 14 residues in the CDR3. CDR1 and CDR2 (germline): SEHNR, FQNEAQ (reference sequence). In nucleotides, the CDR3 is TGTGCCAGCAGCCGCAGCGGCTCCTACAATGTGCAGTTCTTC. Residues: CASSRSGSYNVQFF. Full variable domain (outside the CDR3, taken from reference TRBV7-9 and TRBJ2-1): DTGVSQNPRHKITKRGQNVTFRCDPISEHNRLYWYRQTLGQGPEFLTYFQNEAQLEKSRLLSDRFSAERPKGSFSTLEIQRTEQGDSAMYLCASSRSGSYNVQFFGPGTRLTVL.

This clonotype has more than one count but fewer than ten. V gene TRBV4-1 combines with J gene TRBJ2-7, with a weak D call TRBD1 (6 bases). V was pared by 1 base and J by 3 bases, with 10 bases between. CDR1 and CDR2 from the germline V gene are MGHRA and YSYEKL. The CDR3 spans 14 residues. The CDR3 here is CASSQAGESYEQYF. In DNA form, the CDR3 reads TGCGCCAGCAGCCAAGCAGGGGAAAGCTACGAGCAGTACTTC.

In its sample, this clonotype was seen a few times. J is TRBJ2-7 and V is TRBV3-1; no definite D call. Per the germline V gene, CDR1 is LGHDT and CDR2 is YNNKEL (reference sequence). The CDR3 spans 15 residues. The V gene lost 0 bases and the J gene lost 3 bases, with 12 bases spanning the gap. This CDR3 is CASSQEAYCCYEQYF. Here the CDR3 DNA reads TGTGCCAGCAGCCAAGAGGCGTACTGTTGCTACGAGCAGTACTTC.

This clonotype was seen a handful of times. The chain links TRBV6-1 to TRBJ1-1, with D uncertain. Germline V CDR1 and CDR2: MNHNS, SASEGT. Trimming left V 2 bases short and J 5 bases short, with 9 bases between. This CDR3 region has 13 residues. The CDR3 reads CASSELGRTEAFF. DNA of the CDR3: TGTGCCAGCAGTGAACTGGGGAGGACTGAAGCTTTCTTT.